A selection of T cell receptor beta chains follows, all from one sample in a study of blood T cell repertoires in COVID-19. Clones were read by immunoSEQ multiplex PCR, and TCRdb kept only the in-frame ones, dropping some. The sample yields a few hundred thousand clones, under 90% seen once. The sample was PBMCs or T cells enriched from blood (not recorded which). Every receptor here comes from a woman aged 55-75 years who had recovered from COVID-19. Each CDR3 is given without its conserved first and last residue.

CDR3: ASSSSPAGNEQF
V: TRBV19

CDR3: SVTGRGTEAF
V: TRBV29-1

CDR3: ASSLSLLKKETQY
V: TRBV27

CDR3: ASSLPGGGETQY
V: TRBV13

CDR3: ASRTGNGDTEAF
V: TRBV19

CDR3: ASSPGASGRYEQY
V: TRBV19

CDR3: ASSPTSMSHNEQF
V: TRBV7-3

CDR3: ASSVGTSGYEQF
V: TRBV9

CDR3: ASSDREGQPQH
V: TRBV19

CDR3: ASARDRSNSPLH
V: TRBV2

CDR3: ASSPSGLAGGPVTQY
V: TRBV28

CDR3: ASSLERGWGGQTQY
V: TRBV7-9

CDR3: ASSLGPQGTNQPQH
V: TRBV7-8

CDR3: ASSVQGAYTEAF
V: TRBV19

CDR3: ASSIHSQGSGQPQH
V: TRBV19

CDR3: ASSFLGGSYNEQF
V: TRBV5-6

CDR3: ASSPTGKVGTEAF
V: TRBV5-1

CDR3: ASSIRDRGNNEQF
V: TRBV19

CDR3: ASSLIGQELYEQY
V: TRBV5-4

CDR3: ASSPDRGETQY
V: TRBV7-8

CDR3: ASSLWGGYEQY
V: TRBV11-3

CDR3: ASSLSDRGGTEAF
V: TRBV5-1

CDR3: SAPWEDTQY
V: TRBV20-1

CDR3: ASSVGSGANVLT
V: TRBV6-4

CDR3: ASSLDRDGGNEQF
V: TRBV11-2

CDR3: AWSRTGGAGTQY
V: TRBV30

CDR3: ASSLGPLAGQETQY
V: TRBV11-2

CDR3: ASSSGLAGGLAKNIQY
V: TRBV7-2

CDR3: ASSLSHRVNEQF
V: TRBV27

CDR3: ASSQVGGRALGELF
V: TRBV3-1/TRBV3-2

CDR3: ASSSPSGQGGGNTEAF
V: TRBV7-3

CDR3: ASSVQGGTDEQY
V: TRBV9

CDR3: ASSAGQIQPQH
V: TRBV7-9

CDR3: ASSQDWRSQF
V: TRBV4-1

CDR3: ASSRDNMNTEAF
V: TRBV7-9

CDR3: ASSFLGSGVYEQY
V: TRBV7-2

CDR3: ASSFSGGSTDTQY
V: TRBV7-6

CDR3: ASSQSGPEQF
V: TRBV19

CDR3: ASSLAPSGGGANTGELF
V: TRBV5-1

CDR3: ASSEGLYGYT
V: TRBV2

CDR3: ASSPQGGNTEAF
V: TRBV11-2

CDR3: ASSLTGALGTQY
V: TRBV5-4

CDR3: AWRGDRGNSPLH
V: TRBV30

CDR3: ATYYQGANYGYT
V: TRBV5-4

CDR3: ASSYGTAKPPYEQY
V: TRBV27

CDR3: ASSSAGGPLYEQY
V: TRBV9

CDR3: ASSVLAGGLDTQY
V: TRBV9

CDR3: ASSPRGSVREKLF
V: TRBV7-6

CDR3: ASRRTESSYNEQF
V: TRBV6-5

CDR3: ASSLIDLEDEQF
V: TRBV7-9

CDR3: SVYPGGTNEKLF
V: TRBV29-1

CDR3: ASSDPQGQYGYT
V: TRBV25-1

CDR3: ASSLGGQYNSPLH
V: TRBV11-2

CDR3: SVETSRETQY
V: TRBV29-1

CDR3: ASSTPQGITFDEQF
V: TRBV19

CDR3: ATGFRGNEKLF
V: TRBV27

CDR3: ASSPGQLTTQH
V: TRBV27

CDR3: ASSPLGDRGREQY
V: TRBV18